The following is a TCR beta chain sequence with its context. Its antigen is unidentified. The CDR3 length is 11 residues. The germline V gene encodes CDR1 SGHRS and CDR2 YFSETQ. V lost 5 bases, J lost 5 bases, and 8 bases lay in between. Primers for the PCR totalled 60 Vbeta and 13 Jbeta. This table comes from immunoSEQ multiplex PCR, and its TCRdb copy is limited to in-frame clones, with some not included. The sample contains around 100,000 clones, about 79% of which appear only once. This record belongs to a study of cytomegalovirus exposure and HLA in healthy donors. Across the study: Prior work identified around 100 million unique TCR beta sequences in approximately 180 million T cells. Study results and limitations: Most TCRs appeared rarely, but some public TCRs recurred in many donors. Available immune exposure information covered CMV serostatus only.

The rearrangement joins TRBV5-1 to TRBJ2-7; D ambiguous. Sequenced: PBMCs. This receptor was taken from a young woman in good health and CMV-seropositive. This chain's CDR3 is CASRKGDEQYF. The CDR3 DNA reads TGCGCCAGCAGGAAAGGAGACGAGCAGTACTTC.